The sequence of this TCR beta chain was determined in a study of OX40 agonist ivuxolimab in advanced cancers. For the study at large: The dose of intravenous ivuxolimab that patients received every 2 weeks ranged from 0.01 to 10 mg/kg. Every patient in dose escalation had hepatocellular carcinoma, melanoma, renal cell or head and neck cancer. Patients were roughly 83% male with ages roughly 20 to 85, mean around 58.

Using immunoSEQ multiplex PCR, the repertoire was profiled, and TCRdb retains in-frame clones only, with some absent. The data show around 80,000 clones, around nine tenths seen once. Any history of autoimmune disease or systemic immunosuppression disqualified patients. This clonotype originated in an adult with an advanced solid tumor such as melanoma, head and neck, liver or kidney cancer. The specimen was CD4+ or CD8+ T cells sorted from blood, collected in a trial of the OX40 agonist ivuxolimab.

CDR3 in amino acids: CASSASTSGGAETQYF. The CDR3, as DNA: TGTGCCAGCAGTGCCTCGACTAGCGGGGGGGCCGAGACCCAGTACTTC. The chain is built from TRBV6-1 and TRBJ2-5; 14 bases align to TRBD2. The J segment lost 5 bases and the V segment lost 4 bases, leaving 6 bases of the junction unmatched. This CDR3 is built from 16 residues. The germline V gene has CDR1 MNHNS and CDR2 SASEGT.